This TCR beta chain is drawn from a study of blood T cells in healthy people across ages. For the second PCR, which ran for 7 to 11 cycles, a sample-barcoded 5' primer and a J-beta primer mix were used. Each cDNA molecule was tagged by a template-switch adaptor with 12 random nucleotides. A single record per CDR3 protein comes from TCRdb applying MiXCR to the 5' RACE reads. The repertoire holds 1.5 million to 2 million distinct CDR3 sequences, with roughly 50% as singletons. The CDR3 has 15 residues. With 5 bases clipped from V and 7 bases from J, the junction kept 13 bases outside the gene matches. Germline values: CDR1 SEHNR, CDR2 FQNEAQ (reference sequence).

The J gene is TRBJ1-2, the V gene TRBV7-9, with 7 bases fitting TRBD1. This receptor was obtained from a woman between 40 and 55 years old in good health. Material: blood. For the CDR3, the DNA is TGTGCCAGCAGCAGTTCAGACAGGGCCTGGGCTGGCTACACCTTC. Protein: CASSSSDRAWAGYTF.